The present T cell receptor beta chain was sequenced within a study of Graves' ophthalmopathy and Graves' hyperthyroidism. Germline V gives CDR1 MNHEY, CDR2 SMNVEV (reference sequence). V lost 6 bases, J lost 2 bases, and 13 bases lay in between. This CDR3 has 14 amino acids. Scientists amplified the TCR beta CDR3 regions from RNA transcripts. HTBI primers primed a first-round RT-PCR, and a second-round multiplex PCR followed. Each CDR3 protein gets one entry after TCRdb re-called the multiplex PCR reads with MiXCR. The data show under 250,000 distinct CDR3 sequences, about 22% seen once. In its sample, this clonotype was seen a few times. Exclusion criteria comprised other autoimmune diseases, uncontrolled infections, pregnancy or lactation in patients.

Sequences were obtained from peripheral blood. This receptor was taken from a woman aged 45-65 years with Graves' ophthalmopathy. This sequence joins TRBV27 and TRBJ2-5, with D tentatively TRBD2 (5 bases). CDR3 DNA: TGTGCCAGCAGCCAAGAGTGGGAGCAAGAGACCCAGTACTTC. This codes for CASSQEWEQETQYF.